Shown below are 14 T cell receptor beta chains from a single sample sequenced in a study of response to subunit inactivated influenza vaccine (dated by TCRdb to 2016 to 2019). The method was RT-PCR. Sequencer: Illumina HiSeq 2500. TCRdb applied fastp at Q25 and MiXCR to the public reads, then kept only in-frame beta chains. CDR3 protein duplicates are merged, each entry listing the most common genes and DNA. This sample comprises under 800,000 distinct CDR3 sequences, about 15% of them detected only once. Together, the top ten hold approximately 6.5% of the sample. The specimen was PBMCs from blood, collected approximately 15 days before vaccination. Receptors were obtained from a man aged 45-65 years who received an inactivated influenza vaccine. Donor details come from another sample of the same person, matched by shared clones.

The chain has TRBV28 and TRBJ2-5; D perhaps matches TRBD2 (6 bases). Germline V gene lookup returns CDR1 MDHEN and CDR2 SYDVKM. Trimming left V 5 bases short and J 5 bases short, with 12 bases between. The CDR3 totals 13 residues. CDR3 sequence (DNA): TGTGCCAGCAGTGGGACTCCGAGGGAGACCCAGTACTTC. It specifies CASSGTPRETQYF.

This clonotype was recorded a few times. The chain uses TRBV20-1 and TRBJ2-5; D tentatively reads TRBD1 or TRBD2 (5 bases each). CDR1 and CDR2 (germline): DFQATT, SNEGSKA (reference sequence). The length of the CDR3 is 15 residues. The V gene lost 1 base and the J gene lost 2 bases, with 14 bases spanning the gap. The CDR3 bases are TGCAGTGCTAGAGCCTTGGGGACGGTGCAAGAGACCCAGTACTTC. Translated, it gives CSARALGTVQETQYF.

This clonotype was counted at least ten times. CDR3 amino acids: CASSHRLAGTDTQYF. CDR3 nucleotide sequence: TGTGCCAGCAGCCACCGACTAGCGGGCACAGATACGCAGTATTTT. The rearrangement links TRBV4-2 to TRBJ2-3; 9 bases are a match to TRBD2. Germline trimming cut 3 bases from V and 1 base from J; bases unmatched to any gene: 2. CDR1 and CDR2 from the germline V gene are LGHNA and YNFKEQ. CDR3 length: 15 amino acids.

In this sample, this clonotype turned up a few times. This rearrangement joins TRBV29-1 to TRBJ2-7; 7 nucleotides match TRBD1. Germline CDR1 reads SQVTM; CDR2 reads ANQGSEA. Trimming took 1 base from V and 0 from J; bases not matched to a gene: 6. The CDR3 has 15 amino acids. In nucleotides, the CDR3 is TGCAGCGTTGAAGGTGGTGGGACAGCCTCCTACGAGCAGTACTTC. Amino acids: CSVEGGGTASYEQYF.

The rearrangement joins TRBV7-9 to TRBJ2-3; D might be TRBD1 (5 bases). Trimming cost V 6 bases and J 0 bases, with 13 bases left between them. CDR1 and CDR2 from the germline V gene are SEHNR and FQNEAQ (reference sequence). CDR3 length: 15 residues. The CDR3 DNA reads TGTGCCAGCAGGTTGGGGCAGAAGAGCACAGATACGCAGTATTTT. Residues: CASRLGQKSTDTQYF.

The rearrangement links TRBV18 to TRBJ1-2; D possibly corresponds to TRBD1 (5 bases). The germline V and J ends were trimmed by 2 bases and 0 bases, with 19 bases remaining between them. Germline V gene data show CDR1 as KGHSH and CDR2 as LQKENI. This CDR3 spans 18 amino acids. The CDR3 spells CASSPALSMWGSNYGYTF. The CDR3 DNA follows: TGTGCCAGCTCACCAGCTTTATCCATGTGGGGGTCTAACTATGGCTACACCTTC. The whole variable domain, remainder taken from reference TRBV18 and TRBJ1-2, is NAGVMQNPRHLVRRRGQEARLRCSPMKGHSHVYWYRQLPEEGLKFMVYLQKENIIDESGMPKERFSAEFPKEGPSILRIQQVVRGDSAAYFCASSPALSMWGSNYGYTFGSGTRLTVV.

This clonotype appeared a few times. This chain joins TRBV6-1 and TRBJ1-4; perhaps TRBD1 as D (6 bases). The CDR3 sequence is 14 residues long. In germline, CDR1 is MNHNS, CDR2 SASEGT. V lost 6 bases and J 10 bases, leaving 18 bases between the germline ends. In DNA form, the CDR3 reads TGTGCCAGCAGCCCTACAGGGTATGATGGAAAACTGTTTTTT. It yields the protein CASSPTGYDGKLFF.

V gene TRBV14 combines with J gene TRBJ1-1; D uncertain. The germline V gene encodes CDR1 SGHDN and CDR2 FVKESK. CDR3 size: 14 residues. Trimming cost V 1 base and J 4 bases, with 10 bases left between them. CDR3 DNA sequence: TGTGCCAGCAGCCAAGTAAGAGTGGGCACTGAAGCTTTCTTT. Translation: CASSQVRVGTEAFF.

The J gene is TRBJ2-4, the V gene TRBV19; either TRBD1 or TRBD2 may supply D (5 bases each). The CDR3 is 13 amino acids. Looked up from germline, CDR1 is LNHDA and CDR2 is SQIVND (reference sequence). Trimming shortened V by 7 bases and J by 7 bases, and 14 bases separated the two germline ends. The DNA for the CDR3 is TGTGCCAGTAACGATAATTGGGGGAACATTCAGTACTTC. It specifies CASNDNWGNIQYF.

There are many counts of this clonotype. In nucleotides, the CDR3 is TGTGCCAGCAGTTTAGCGGGAGTCAACGAGCAGTACTTC. Amino acid sequence: CASSLAGVNEQYF. The chain carries TRBV12-3 or TRBV12-4 and TRBJ2-7, with D maybe TRBD2 (5 bases). Trimming cost V 0 bases and J 5 bases, with 8 bases left between them. CDR3 length equals 13 residues.

This clonotype was recorded at least ten times. CDR3 DNA sequence: TGTGCCAGCAGCTTACTCCAAGGGGAACGGGGCTACACCTTC. Translation gives CASSLLQGERGYTF. The chain joins TRBV7-9 to TRBJ1-2; TRBD1 might be the D (5 bases). Germline V CDR1 and CDR2: SEHNR, FQNEAQ (reference sequence). Trimming took 2 bases from V and 8 from J, leaving 15 bases between them. The CDR3 has 14 amino acids. Using reference TRBV7-9 and TRBJ1-2 for the parts outside the CDR3, the full variable domain is DTGVSQNPRHKITKRGQNVTFRCDPISEHNRLYWYRQTLGQGPEFLTYFQNEAQLEKSRLLSDRFSAERPKGSFSTLEIQRTEQGDSAMYLCASSLLQGERGYTFGSGTRLTVV.

This clonotype was seen a handful of times. V is TRBV20-1 and J is TRBJ1-5; D unclear. Germline CDR1 reads DFQATT; CDR2 reads SNEGSKA (reference sequence). V gave up 3 bases and J gave up 1 base, with 13 bases separating them. The CDR3 has 15 amino acids. The CDR3 coding sequence is TGCAGTGCTAGGCCCGGTTCCAGCAGCAATCAGCCCCAGCATTTT. This translates into CSARPGSSSNQPQHF.

This clonotype was counted a few times. V and J are TRBV6-5 and TRBJ2-1; 7 bases are shared with TRBD1. The CDR3 has 16 amino acids. V was pared by 0 bases and J by 1 base, with 3 bases of the junction left unmatched. Germline values: CDR1 MNHEY, CDR2 SVGAGI. CDR3 sequence (DNA): TGTGCCAGCAGTTACTCCCGGACAGGTTCCTACAATGAGCAGTTCTTC. This encodes CASSYSRTGSYNEQFF.

This clonotype was counted between two and nine times. The V gene is TRBV5-1, the J gene TRBJ2-7, with 7 positions matching TRBD1. CDR1 and CDR2 from the germline V gene are SGHRS and YFSETQ. Trimming cost V 4 bases and J 2 bases; bases outside gene matches: 9. The CDR3 loop spans 15 amino acids. The CDR3 loop reads CASSNGTARPYEQYF. As DNA, the CDR3 is TGCGCCAGCAGCAACGGGACAGCCAGACCCTACGAGCAGTACTTC.